The T cell receptor (beta chain) under discussion was sequenced for a study of CD8 T cells in ankylosing spondylitis. Study observations and caveats: A TCR beta motif made of fewer than ten highly homologous variants seemed typical of ankylosing spondylitis blood.

One entry per CDR3 protein results from TCRdb running MiXCR on the 5' RACE reads. The profile covers some 450,000 distinct CDR3 sequences, with roughly 18% appearing a single time and under 1.2% taken by the ten largest. There are many counts of this clonotype. Its antigen is not identified. Between the trimmed V and J ends, which lost 2 bases and 4 bases, there was a span of 9 bases. This CDR3 is built from 14 residues. Germline V lookup: CDR1 SEHNR, CDR2 FQNEAQ (reference sequence). The receptor was isolated from a male donor with ankylosing spondylitis. Specimen: blood, either unsorted or a sorted T cell fraction (not recorded which). This chain uses TRBV7-9 with TRBJ2-1; D may be TRBD1 (5 bases). The CDR3 here is CASSLTGKYNEQFF. The CDR3 DNA follows: TGTGCCAGCAGCTTAACAGGAAAATACAATGAGCAGTTCTTC.